The next 25 T cell receptor beta chains were all read from a single sample in a study of blood T cell repertoires in COVID-19. The assay was immunoSEQ multiplex PCR, and TCRdb's table has in-frame clones only and misses some. Among 200,000 to 250,000 clones listed, 83% were seen once. The sequenced sample was peripheral blood. All receptors come from a woman aged 30 to 39 with COVID-19, enrolled during active disease.

The J gene is TRBJ1-6, the V gene TRBV30, with TRBD1 matching 10 bases. The germline gives CDR1 GTSNPN, CDR2 SVGIG (reference sequence). With 5 bases clipped from V and 8 bases from J, the junction kept 6 bases outside the gene matches. The CDR3 has 14 amino acids. In DNA form, the CDR3 reads TGTGCCTGGGGGGGCGGGACAGGGGATTCACCCCTCCACTTT. Translation: CAWGGGTGDSPLHF. The full variable domain, completed using reference TRBV30 and TRBJ1-6, is SQTIHQWPATLVQPVGSPLSLECTVEGTSNPNLYWYRQAAGRGLQLLFYSVGIGQISSEVPQNLSASRPQDRQFILSSKKLLLSDSGFYLCAWGGGTGDSPLHFGNGTRLTVT.

The gene calls are TRBV4-1 and TRBJ2-7; 12 nucleotides agree with TRBD2. This CDR3 contains 15 residues. J lost 4 bases, V lost 2 bases, and 3 bases had no gene match. Germline values: CDR1 MGHRA, CDR2 YSYEKL. The CDR3 sequence: CASSQLTSGRYEQYF. CDR3 in DNA: TGCGCCAGCAGCCAACTAACTAGCGGGAGGTACGAGCAGTACTTC.

This chain links TRBV24-1 with TRBJ2-1; the match to TRBD1 covers 10 bases. The V segment lost 6 bases and the J segment 1 base; nucleotides outside the gene matches: 5. This CDR3 is built from 16 residues. Germline CDR1 KGHDR, CDR2 SFDVKD. CDR3 sequence reads: CATSTGQGPSYNEQFF. The CDR3 bases are TGTGCCACCAGTACGGGACAGGGGCCGTCCTACAATGAGCAGTTCTTC.

This clone is a singleton in its sample. The chain is built from TRBV9 and TRBJ1-5; no firm D call. CDR3 length equals 16 residues. V lost 0 bases, J lost 0 bases, and 10 bases lay in between. Germline values: CDR1 SGDLS, CDR2 YYNGEE. The CDR3 spells CASSVVQAYSNQPQHF. The CDR3 bases are TGTGCCAGCAGCGTAGTCCAGGCTTATAGCAATCAGCCCCAGCATTTT. Full variable domain (remainder filled in from reference TRBV9 and TRBJ1-5): DSGVTQTPKHLITATGQRVTLRCSPRSGDLSVYWYQQSLDQGLQFLIQYYNGEERAKGNILERFSAQQFPDLHSELNLSSLELGDSALYFCASSVVQAYSNQPQHFGDGTRLSIL.

V gene TRBV9 combines with J gene TRBJ2-5, with D perhaps matching TRBD2 (6 bases). The CDR3 runs 16 residues. Germline CDR1 SGDLS, CDR2 YYNGEE. Deletions cut 0 bases from V and 5 bases from J, with 17 bases between. CDR3 nucleotides: TGTGCCAGCAGCGTAGTAAGTGCCCCGAGCGGGGAGACCCAGTACTTC. Its translation: CASSVVSAPSGETQYF.

V usage is TRBV7-2 and J usage is TRBJ2-5; TRBD2 matches 11 bases. CDR1 and CDR2 from the germline V gene are SGHTA and FQGNSA. J lost 1 base, V lost 1 base, and 5 bases had no gene match. The CDR3 runs to 17 residues. CDR3 loop: CASSLGVTSGGQETQYF. DNA of the CDR3: TGTGCCAGCAGCTTAGGGGTTACTAGCGGGGGCCAAGAGACCCAGTACTTC.

V gene TRBV5-1 combines with J gene TRBJ2-7; a weak D match, TRBD1 (6 bases). Per the germline V gene, CDR1 is SGHRS and CDR2 is YFSETQ. The CDR3 extends over 13 amino acids. Deletions cut 4 bases from V and 5 bases from J, with 13 bases between. CDR3: CASSVEDRNEQYF. CDR3 nucleotide sequence: TGCGCCAGCAGCGTGGAGGACAGAAACGAGCAGTACTTC.

The chain has TRBV6-2 or TRBV6-3 and TRBJ2-7, with a tentative D call TRBD2 (5 bases). Germline V gives CDR1 MNHEY, CDR2 SVGEGT. V was cut by 4 bases and J by 6 bases, with 13 bases left in between. The CDR3 extends over 13 amino acids. The CDR3 DNA reads TGTGCCAGCAGTTTGGAGGTGAGGCGCGAGCAGTACTTC. This codes for CASSLEVRREQYF.

The genes are TRBV11-2 and TRBJ2-7, with 8 bases aligning to TRBD2. The V segment lost 5 bases and the J segment 0 bases; nucleotides outside the gene matches: 6. The CDR3 totals 15 residues. CDR1 is SGHAT and CDR2 is FQNNGV in the germline V gene. In DNA form, the CDR3 reads TGTGCCAGCAGCGTTAGCGGGGCCAGCTCCTACGAGCAGTACTTC. It yields the protein CASSVSGASSYEQYF.

V is TRBV24-1 and J is TRBJ2-3; 10 nucleotides align to TRBD2. Germline V gene lookup returns CDR1 KGHDR and CDR2 SFDVKD. After removal of 1 base from V and 2 bases from J, the junction contained 8 bases not matched to a gene. The CDR3 spans 18 residues. The CDR3 bases are TGTGCCACCAGTGATTTCCGTACTAGCGGGGTTTCCACAGATACGCAGTATTTT. It yields the protein CATSDFRTSGVSTDTQYF.

The chain uses TRBV24-1 and TRBJ2-2, with 7 bases fitting TRBD1. V gave up 4 bases and J gave up 7 bases; unmatched junction bases: 11. The germline CDR1 and CDR2 sequences are KGHDR and SFDVKD. The CDR3 is 16 amino acids. The CDR3 here is CATSETQTGIGGELFF. The CDR3 bases are TGTGCCACCAGTGAAACCCAGACAGGGATCGGCGGGGAGCTGTTTTTT.

The gene calls are TRBV6-5 and TRBJ1-2; TRBD1 matches at 9 bases. With V trimmed by 6 bases and J by 8 bases, 7 bases remained unmatched. CDR3 length: 13 amino acids. From germline, CDR1 is MNHEY and CDR2 SVGAGI. Here the CDR3 DNA reads TGTGCCAGCAGAGACACAGGGGGCGCCGGCTACACCTTC. Its protein is CASRDTGGAGYTF.

This chain links TRBV12-5 with TRBJ2-3, with 7 bases identical to TRBD2. V lost 10 bases, J lost 0 bases, and 10 bases stayed unmatched. Germline V lookup: CDR1 LGHNT, CDR2 FRNRAP. This CDR3 has 15 amino acids. CDR3 loop: CATRRGKTSTDTQYF. The CDR3 DNA reads as TGTGCTACCCGGCGGGGGAAGACTAGCACAGATACGCAGTATTTT.

J is TRBJ2-7 and V is TRBV10-3; the match to TRBD2 covers 9 bases. The CDR3 length is 15 residues. With 5 bases clipped from V and 2 bases from J, the junction kept 7 bases outside the gene matches. Germline V gene sequence: CDR1 ENHRY, CDR2 SYGVKD. CDR3 region: CAISYIAGDPYEQYF. DNA of the CDR3: TGTGCCATCAGTTATATAGCGGGGGACCCCTACGAGCAGTACTTC.

Written as DNA, the CDR3 is TGTGCCAGCAGTGAAGCGCTTCTACTTTACCAAGAGACCCAGTACTTC. Encoded protein: CASSEALLLYQETQYF. The V call is TRBV6-1, the J call TRBJ2-5; D is uncertain. Germline V CDR1 and CDR2: MNHNS, SASEGT. This CDR3 spans 16 amino acids. The germline V and J ends were trimmed by 0 bases and 0 bases, with 11 bases remaining between them.

Only a few counts were recorded for this clone. Within the sample, other DNA sequences also encode this same CDR3. This chain joins TRBV4-3 and TRBJ2-1, with D possibly matching TRBD2 (6 bases). V lost 0 bases to trimming and J lost 0 bases, with 9 bases between them. The germline gives CDR1 LGHNA, CDR2 YSLEER. This CDR3 region has 16 residues. In nucleotides, the CDR3 is TGCGCCAGCAGCCAAGATCGGGACTTCTCCTACAATGAGCAGTTCTTC. It codes for CASSQDRDFSYNEQFF.

Concerning this clone: Other nucleotide sequences from this sample produce the same CDR3. The V and J genes are TRBV4-2 and TRBJ2-5; D gene unclear. Germline CDR1 LGHNA, CDR2 YNFKEQ. The CDR3 is made up of 13 amino acids. V lost 1 base and J 5 bases, leaving 8 bases between the germline ends. The CDR3 region has the DNA TGTGCCAGCAGCCAAGGACCGGAGGAGACCCAGTACTTC. It encodes CASSQGPEETQYF.

The rearrangement joins TRBV9 to TRBJ1-6; TRBD1 agrees at 7 bases. This CDR3 region has 15 residues. Germline CDR1 and CDR2: SGDLS and YYNGEE. V lost 3 bases, J lost 6 bases, and 6 bases stayed unmatched. The CDR3 region has the DNA TGTGCCAGCAGCGCCAGGGACAGACCTAATTCACCCCTCCACTTT. It codes for CASSARDRPNSPLHF.

The chain combines TRBV3-1 (or the pseudogene TRBV3-2) with TRBJ2-7; 8 positions match TRBD1. Germline CDR1 reads LGHDT; CDR2 reads YNNKEL (reference sequence). This CDR3 comprises 14 residues. With V trimmed by 4 bases and J by 8 bases, 10 bases remained unmatched. CDR3 sequence (DNA): TGTGCCAGCAGCCCCTTGGACAGGGACTTCAAGCAGTACTTC. Amino acids: CASSPLDRDFKQYF.

The chain uses TRBV7-2 and TRBJ1-1; TRBD1 matches 7 bases. The V gene end was trimmed by 5 bases and the J gene end by 12 bases; junction bases not matched to a gene: 9. CDR1 and CDR2 (germline): SGHTA, FQGNSA. CDR3 length equals 12 residues. The CDR3 here is CASSAGQAVTFF. CDR3 in DNA: TGTGCCAGCAGCGCTGGACAGGCTGTAACTTTCTTT.

The chain has TRBV5-1 and TRBJ1-2; weak D call: TRBD1 (5 bases). V shed 4 bases and J shed 2 bases, with 12 bases lying between them. The germline V gene has CDR1 SGHRS and CDR2 YFSETQ. The CDR3 length is 14 residues. CDR3: CASSRDSANYGYTF. The DNA of the CDR3 is TGCGCCAGCAGCAGGGACTCCGCGAACTATGGCTACACCTTC.

V gene TRBV6-1 combines with J gene TRBJ2-5; TRBD1 agrees at 8 bases. J gave up 5 bases and V 2 bases, and 10 bases lay outside the gene matches. Germline V gene lookup returns CDR1 MNHNS and CDR2 SASEGT. The CDR3 spans 16 residues. The CDR3 region has the DNA TGTGCCAGCAGTGAAATGGGGGACAGGCCCCTGGAGACCCAGTACTTC. Amino acids: CASSEMGDRPLETQYF.

This clone was found once. The chain couples TRBV19 to TRBJ1-5; the D is unclear. This CDR3 has 16 residues. V was trimmed by 3 bases and J by 6 bases, leaving 18 bases between them. Germline CDR1 is LNHDA and CDR2 is SQIVND (reference sequence). The CDR3 nucleotides read TGTGCCAGTAGTATCCCCCAACACCCTTCCCCTCAGCCCCAGCATTTT. The encoded protein is CASSIPQHPSPQPQHF.

The CDR3 is CASREDSSYEQYF. Written as DNA, the CDR3 is TGTGCCAGCAGAGAGGACAGCTCCTACGAGCAGTACTTC. The chain joins TRBV6-5 to TRBJ2-7, with D possibly TRBD1 on 6 matching bases. Trimming stripped 6 bases from V and 0 bases from J, with 9 bases between. CDR3 size: 13 residues. The germline V gene has CDR1 MNHEY and CDR2 SVGAGI.

The sample holds one count of this clone. This chain connects TRBV2 to TRBJ1-5, with 9 bases lining up with TRBD1. Germline V CDR1 and CDR2: SNHLY, FYNNEI. Losses at the gene ends were 7 bases for V and 9 bases for J; bases not matched to a gene: 10. The CDR3 runs 14 residues. The CDR3 here is CASIWDRDSGPQHF. The CDR3, as DNA: TGTGCCAGCATTTGGGACAGGGACTCCGGGCCCCAGCATTTT.